These 22 T cell receptor beta chains share one sample of origin, sequenced in a study of T cell changes during pregnancy in multiple sclerosis. This table comes from immunoSEQ multiplex PCR, and its TCRdb copy is limited to in-frame clones, with some not included. The top ten clones hold around 6.9% of a sample with about 30,000 clones, roughly nine tenths of them seen once. The sample consisted of CD8+ T cells from peripheral blood mononuclear cells, taken in the second trimester of pregnancy. Source of these receptors: a female donor with multiple sclerosis, enrolled in a pregnancy study.

This chain joins TRBV4-1 and TRBJ1-5, with D possibly being TRBD1 (5 bases). CDR1 is MGHRA and CDR2 is YSYEKL in the germline V gene. This CDR3 is 15 amino acids long. V was shortened by 1 base and J by 10 bases, with 17 bases between the two germline ends. For the CDR3, the DNA is TGCGCCAGCAGCCAAGGGTCAGGGCTCATTTCCCCCCAGCATTTT. Encoded protein: CASSQGSGLISPQHF.

The chain employs TRBV9 and TRBJ2-7; D is perhaps TRBD2 (6 bases). Germline V gene data show CDR1 as SGDLS and CDR2 as YYNGEE. This CDR3 contains 14 residues. Trimming pared 3 bases from V and 5 bases from J, leaving 15 bases between. The CDR3 sequence: CASSAGDLVDEQYF. The CDR3 DNA sequence: TGTGCCAGCAGCGCCGGGGACTTAGTTGACGAGCAGTACTTC.

Details on this clone: Other DNA sequences in the same sample also yield this CDR3. The genes are TRBV6-4 and TRBJ2-3; 14 bases fit TRBD2. Trimming removed 0 bases from V and 4 bases from J; junction bases left unmatched: 0. Germline V gene data show CDR1 as MRHNA and CDR2 as SNTAGT. The CDR3 is made up of 16 amino acids. The CDR3 nucleotides read TGTGCCAGCAGTGACTCGACTAGCGGGGGGGCAGATACGCAGTATTTT. Protein product: CASSDSTSGGADTQYF.

The gene calls are TRBV14 and TRBJ1-2; possible D gene TRBD1, 6 bases. There are 16 residues in the CDR3. From germline, CDR1 is SGHDN and CDR2 FVKESK. Trimming left V 4 bases short and J 5 bases short, with 20 bases between. In nucleotides, the CDR3 is TGTGCCAGCAGCCCGGGGACATCCTCCCCAATTTATGGCTACACCTTC. It is translated as CASSPGTSSPIYGYTF.

This rearrangement joins TRBV29-1 to TRBJ1-1, with TRBD1 matching 8 bases. The V and J ends lost 3 bases and 5 bases, in that order; junction bases with no gene match: 5. CDR3 length equals 13 residues. CDR1 and CDR2 from the germline V gene are SQVTM and ANQGSEA. The CDR3: CSVDSQGATEAFF. The CDR3 DNA reads TGCAGCGTTGATTCGCAGGGGGCGACTGAAGCTTTCTTT.

V usage is TRBV4-1 and J usage is TRBJ1-5; D unclear. This CDR3 region has 13 residues. The germline gives CDR1 MGHRA, CDR2 YSYEKL. The germline V and J ends were trimmed by 2 bases and 0 bases, with 2 bases remaining between them. CDR3 coding DNA: TGCGCCAGCAGCCAACATAGCAATCAGCCCCAGCATTTT. Translation: CASSQHSNQPQHF.

The rearrangement links TRBV27 to TRBJ1-4, with D hard to call. This CDR3 region has 14 residues. The germline V and J ends were trimmed by 8 bases and 5 bases, with 15 bases remaining between them. Germline CDR1 reads MNHEY; CDR2 reads SMNVEV (reference sequence). This chain's CDR3 is CASRNHMQNEKLFF. DNA of the CDR3: TGTGCCAGCCGTAATCACATGCAGAATGAAAAACTGTTTTTT.

The V call is TRBV4-1, the J call TRBJ1-6; maybe TRBD1 (6 bases). V was cut by 0 bases and J by 13 bases, with 19 bases left in between. Germline loops: CDR1 MGHRA, CDR2 YSYEKL. This CDR3 region has 16 residues. In DNA, the CDR3 is TGCGCCAGCAGCCAAGAGCGGGGGGCTACAGTCTTCCCCCTCCACTTT. It encodes CASSQERGATVFPLHF.

In its sample, this clone was seen a few times. The genes are TRBV27 and TRBJ1-4, with D unresolved. V was clipped by 2 bases and J by 8 bases, with 12 bases between them. Germline CDR1 is MNHEY and CDR2 is SMNVEV (reference sequence). The CDR3 is 14 amino acids. CDR3 loop: CASSLIGKGEKLFF. The CDR3 coding sequence is TGTGCCAGCAGTTTAATCGGGAAGGGCGAAAAACTGTTTTTT.

The chain joins TRBV19 to TRBJ2-3; D might be TRBD2 (6 bases). This CDR3 has 15 residues. CDR1 and CDR2 (germline): LNHDA, SQIVND (reference sequence). Trimming stripped 3 bases from V and 4 bases from J, with 14 bases between. The CDR3: CASSILVGSADTQYF. CDR3 DNA sequence: TGTGCCAGTAGTATTCTAGTCGGGAGTGCAGATACGCAGTATTTT.

The V and J genes are TRBV15 and TRBJ2-7; 9 bases fit TRBD1. CDR1 and CDR2 (germline): LNHNV, YYDKDF (reference sequence). The CDR3 loop spans 16 amino acids. The V gene end was trimmed by 0 bases and the J gene end by 5 bases; junction bases not matched to a gene: 8. The CDR3 nucleotides are TGTGCCACCAGCAGAGACTGGGACAGGGCTTCACACGAGCAGTACTTC. Its protein is CATSRDWDRASHEQYF.

This clone was recorded once. The J gene is TRBJ2-7, the V gene TRBV7-9; D may be TRBD2 (6 bases). Per germline, CDR1 SEHNR and CDR2 FQNEAQ (reference sequence). Trimming pared 2 bases from V and 1 base from J, leaving 21 bases between. The CDR3 consists of 18 residues. The chain's CDR3 is CASSLFVWEELRSYEQYF. CDR3 coding DNA: TGTGCCAGCAGCTTATTTGTTTGGGAGGAGTTACGGTCCTACGAGCAGTACTTC. The full variable domain, rest sourced from reference TRBV7-9 and TRBJ2-7, is DTGVSQNPRHKITKRGQNVTFRCDPISEHNRLYWYRQTLGQGPEFLTYFQNEAQLEKSRLLSDRFSAERPKGSFSTLEIQRTEQGDSAMYLCASSLFVWEELRSYEQYFGPGTRLTVT.

This chain joins TRBV7-9 and TRBJ1-4; D gene unclear. The CDR3 is 15 amino acids. CDR1 and CDR2 from the germline V gene are SEHNR and FQNEAQ (reference sequence). V lost 2 bases, J lost 0 bases, and 7 bases lay in between. The CDR3 loop is CASSLNTATNEKLFF. The CDR3 DNA reads TGTGCCAGCAGCTTAAACACCGCAACTAATGAAAAACTGTTTTTT.

This rearrangement joins TRBV2 to TRBJ1-4; D might be TRBD1 (6 bases). Trimming took 7 bases from V and 7 from J, leaving 19 bases between them. This CDR3 has 15 amino acids. Germline values: CDR1 SNHLY, CDR2 FYNNEI. The CDR3 loop is CASTRGPDWVEKLFF. CDR3 bases: TGTGCCAGCACCAGGGGTCCGGATTGGGTTGAAAAACTGTTTTTT.

This sequence joins TRBV5-6 and TRBJ2-7; 9 bases agree with TRBD1. Unmatched junction bases numbered 11, after V lost 4 bases and J lost 3 bases. The CDR3 sequence is 16 residues long. CDR1 SGHDT and CDR2 YYEEEE come from the germline V gene. The CDR3: CASSPRGQGPYYEQYF. The CDR3, as DNA: TGTGCCAGCAGCCCCAGGGGACAGGGACCTTACTACGAGCAGTACTTC.

This chain connects TRBV11-2 to TRBJ1-4; D may be TRBD1 (6 bases). The CDR3 spans 16 residues. V lost 3 bases, J lost 8 bases, and 19 bases lay in between. The V gene's germline CDR1 is SGHAT and CDR2 FQNNGV. In DNA form, the CDR3 reads TGTGCCAGCAGCTTCCCCGGGGAGGGGGTTGGAGAAAAACTGTTTTTT. Residues: CASSFPGEGVGEKLFF.

This rearrangement joins TRBV19 to TRBJ2-7, with 9 bases lining up with TRBD1. The length of the CDR3 is 16 residues. CDR1 LNHDA and CDR2 SQIVND come from the germline V gene (reference sequence). With 6 bases clipped from V and 2 bases from J, the junction kept 11 bases outside the gene matches. DNA of the CDR3: TGTGCCAGTAGGCCTCATCCGGGACAGGGAACCTACGAGCAGTACTTC. It codes for CASRPHPGQGTYEQYF.

The V call is TRBV15, the J call TRBJ2-3; 9 bases line up with TRBD1. J lost 7 bases, V lost 4 bases, and 12 bases had no gene match. This CDR3 has 16 residues. Germline lookup yields CDR1 LNHNV and CDR2 YYDKDF (reference sequence). This CDR3 reads CATSMPQGAKPYTQYF. The CDR3 DNA is TGTGCCACCAGCATGCCACAGGGGGCCAAACCCTATACGCAGTATTTT.

The chain combines TRBV6-4 with TRBJ1-1; no definite D call. CDR1 is MRHNA and CDR2 is SNTAGT in the germline V gene. Trimming took off 11 bases at V and 6 bases at J, with 13 bases between the two ends. This CDR3 is built from 11 residues. The CDR3 region is CAPITHSEAFF. The CDR3 nucleotides are TGTGCCCCCATCACCCACTCTGAAGCTTTCTTT.

This chain links TRBV6-4 with TRBJ2-1, with 13 positions matching TRBD2. This CDR3 has 16 amino acids. Germline V lookup: CDR1 MRHNA, CDR2 SNTAGT. Germline trimming cut 4 bases from V and 5 bases from J; bases unmatched to any gene: 5. DNA of the CDR3: TGTGCCAGCAGTGCTACTGGGACTAGCGGGGACAATGAGCAGTTCTTC. Translated, it gives CASSATGTSGDNEQFF.

V is TRBV11-2 and J is TRBJ2-2; 7 bases are shared with TRBD1. This CDR3 is built from 17 residues. V gave up 0 bases and J gave up 1 base; unmatched junction bases: 5. Germline V gives CDR1 SGHAT, CDR2 FQNNGV. The CDR3 DNA is TGTGCCAGCAGCTTAGATCCCACAGGGGAGAACACCGGGGAGCTGTTTTTT. Protein sequence: CASSLDPTGENTGELFF.

This chain uses TRBV10-2 with TRBJ1-1; 7 nucleotides match TRBD1. Looked up from germline, CDR1 is WSHSY and CDR2 is SAAADI. The V segment lost 5 bases and the J segment 8 bases; nucleotides outside the gene matches: 11. This CDR3 region has 14 residues. The CDR3 sequence: CASSKGTARMEAFF. CDR3 bases: TGCGCCAGCAGTAAAGGGACAGCGCGTATGGAAGCTTTCTTT.